Listed here are 11 T cell receptor beta chains from one sample, sequenced in a study of blood T cell repertoires in COVID-19. TCRdb keeps only in-frame clones here, not all; method: immunoSEQ multiplex PCR. There are about 65,000 clones in the sample; around four fifths occur only once, and roughly 39% lies in the top ten. Sequencing was done on a sample of peripheral blood. Source of these receptors: a human donor in a cohort sampled during active COVID-19.

The chain couples TRBV10-1 to TRBJ2-7; 10 nucleotides agree with TRBD1. Germline trimming cut 5 bases from V and 8 bases from J; bases unmatched to any gene: 9. CDR3 length equals 14 residues. Germline CDR1 is WNHNN and CDR2 is SYGVQD (reference sequence). For the CDR3, the DNA is TGCGCCAGCAGTCCATTCCGGGACAGGGGTAAGCAGTACTTC. Amino acid sequence: CASSPFRDRGKQYF.

This clone was found a few times. This chain joins TRBV10-1 and TRBJ2-5; the match to TRBD2 covers 8 bases. The CDR3 contains 14 residues. CDR1 is WNHNN and CDR2 is SYGVQD in the germline V gene (reference sequence). Unmatched junction bases numbered 4, after V lost 4 bases and J lost 3 bases. CDR3 amino acids: CASSVAGKEETQYF. The CDR3 coding sequence is TGCGCCAGCAGTGTAGCGGGGAAGGAAGAGACCCAGTACTTC.

In this sample, this clone turned up once. This rearrangement joins TRBV2 to TRBJ1-1; 7 nucleotides align to TRBD1. The CDR3 covers 14 residues. The germline V gene encodes CDR1 SNHLY and CDR2 FYNNEI. V shed 3 bases and J 5 bases; nucleotides not matched to a gene: 6. The CDR3 DNA reads as TGTGCCAGCAGTGATAGAGGGGGCCGGACTGAAGCTTTCTTT. This gives the protein CASSDRGGRTEAFF.

This chain links TRBV19 with TRBJ1-5; 7 nucleotides agree with TRBD1. Losses at the gene ends were 1 base for V and 3 bases for J; bases not matched to a gene: 3. The germline gives CDR1 LNHDA, CDR2 SQIVND (reference sequence). The CDR3 spans 15 residues. CDR3 in amino acids: CASSIGQGNNQPQHF. In nucleotides, the CDR3 is TGTGCCAGTAGTATAGGACAGGGAAACAATCAGCCCCAGCATTTT.

The V call is TRBV5-5, the J call TRBJ2-5; tentatively, D is TRBD1 (5 bases). V was trimmed by 1 base and J by 1 base, leaving 8 bases between them. Germline lookup yields CDR1 SGHKS and CDR2 YYEKEE (reference sequence). The CDR3 loop spans 14 amino acids. The CDR3 spells CASSLTGTQETQYF. The CDR3 DNA reads as TGTGCCAGCAGCTTGACAGGAACCCAAGAGACCCAGTACTTC.

J is TRBJ2-1 and V is TRBV29-1; possibly TRBD2 for D (7 bases). Per the germline V gene, CDR1 is SQVTM and CDR2 is ANQGSEA. With 5 bases removed from V and 2 bases from J, the gap between germline ends came to 13 bases. The length of the CDR3 is 14 residues. The CDR3 DNA is TGCAGCGTTTTTCGCGGGGGCCCCTACAATGAGCAGTTCTTC. Its protein product is CSVFRGGPYNEQFF.

V usage is TRBV11-3 and J usage is TRBJ1-1, with D hard to call. The V and J ends lost 3 bases and 7 bases respectively, with 12 bases between them. Germline V gene lookup returns CDR1 SGHNT and CDR2 YENEEA. CDR3 size: 13 residues. The CDR3 nucleotides read TGTGCCAGCAGCTTTGCGGGCGCCGGTGAAGCTTTCTTT. Protein sequence: CASSFAGAGEAFF.

The V call is TRBV5-1, the J call TRBJ1-1; 8 nucleotides agree with TRBD1. Germline V gives CDR1 SGHRS, CDR2 YFSETQ. The CDR3 is 15 amino acids. V was clipped by 0 bases and J by 5 bases; unmatched bases: 6. CDR3 loop: CASSLGWRTGTEAFF. The CDR3 nucleotides are TGCGCCAGCAGCTTGGGTTGGCGGACAGGGACTGAAGCTTTCTTT.

The chain has TRBV7-3 and TRBJ2-6, with a possible D match to TRBD1 (6 bases). The V and J ends lost 4 bases and 0 bases respectively, with 13 bases between them. Germline V lookup: CDR1 SGHTA, CDR2 FQGTGA. CDR3 size: 17 residues. This chain's CDR3 is CASSSKGVDSGANVLTF. The DNA of the CDR3 is TGTGCCAGCAGCTCTAAGGGGGTCGACTCTGGGGCCAACGTCCTGACTTTC.

The chain combines TRBV12-3 or TRBV12-4 with TRBJ1-1, with D hard to call. V lost 10 bases to trimming and J lost 5 bases, with 17 bases between them. CDR3 length: 13 residues. In DNA, the CDR3 is TGTGCCACACGCCGGGAGACGAGGACTGAAGCTTTCTTT. It translates to CATRRETRTEAFF.

The chain is built from TRBV18 and TRBJ1-5, with a weak D call TRBD1 (5 bases). Germline loops: CDR1 KGHSH, CDR2 LQKENI. V lost 2 bases, J lost 7 bases, and 9 bases lay in between. The CDR3 is made up of 13 amino acids. The CDR3 DNA reads TGTGCCAGCTCACCAGGGGCAAGGCAGCCCCAGCATTTT. Amino acids: CASSPGARQPQHF.